A selection of T cell receptor beta chains follows, all from one sample in a study of cytomegalovirus exposure and HLA in healthy donors. Assay: immunoSEQ multiplex PCR; the TCRdb copy retains only in-frame clones and omits some. The sample includes approximately 150,000 clones, roughly 62% seen only once; the top ten take about 4.5%. The sequenced sample was PBMCs. These receptors were taken from a man between 60 and 75 years old in good health and CMV-seronegative. The CDR3 runs from the conserved cysteine through the conserved F or W. The D gene is left open where the match is weak. Rows give clone size only sometimes, using once, few, many, or a class for an expanded clone.

TRBJ1-2	few	TRBD1	TRBV5-4	CASSELTGDYGYTF	TGTGCCAGCAGCGAACTTACAGGGGACTATGGCTACACCTTC
TRBJ1-2	-	-	TRBV30	CAWSVEASGYTF	TGTGCCTGGAGTGTTGAGGCGAGTGGCTACACCTTC
TRBJ2-7	-	TRBD2	TRBV10-1	CASSEWEGPYEQYF	TGCGCCAGCAGTGAGTGGGAGGGGCCCTACGAGCAGTACTTC
TRBJ2-1	-	-	TRBV18	CASSPLDLGGARNEQFF	TGTGCCAGCTCACCACTCGATCTAGGGGGGGCGAGGAATGAGCAGTTCTTC
TRBJ2-7	-	TRBD2	TRBV5-4	CASSPQRGAYEQYF	TGTGCCAGCAGCCCCCAGCGGGGGGCCTACGAGCAGTACTTC
TRBJ1-2	-	-	TRBV18	CASSLPTGAYGYTF	TGTGCCAGCTCACTTCCGACAGGCGCCTATGGCTACACCTTC
TRBJ2-3	-	TRBD2	TRBV6-5	CASSRRPGGLDTQYF	TGTGCCAGTTCACGACGGCCGGGAGGGTTAGATACGCAGTATTTT
TRBJ2-7	few	-	TRBV2	CASMQQYEQYF	TGTGCCAGCATGCAACAATACGAGCAGTACTTC
TRBJ2-1	-	-	TRBV18	CASSPRDEQFF	TGTGCCAGCTCACCTAGAGATGAGCAGTTCTTC
TRBJ1-5	-	-	TRBV7-3	CASSLGPGKNQPQHF	TGTGCCAGCAGCTTAGGGCCAGGGAAAAATCAGCCCCAGCATTTT
TRBJ2-1	-	-	TRBV6-6	CASSPRRTYNEQFF	TGTGCCAGCAGCCCTCGGAGAACCTACAATGAGCAGTTCTTC
TRBJ1-2	-	TRBD1	TRBV5-4	CASSPPGQGANGYTF	TGTGCCAGCAGCCCACCGGGACAGGGGGCTAATGGCTACACCTTC
TRBJ2-7	few	TRBD2	TRBV28	CASSPQREGLFLYEQYF	TGTGCCAGCAGTCCCCAGCGGGAGGGCCTATTTCTCTACGAGCAGTACTTC
TRBJ1-2	-	-	TRBV4-3	CASSQDFDGNYGYTF	TGCGCCAGCAGCCAAGATTTCGACGGGAACTATGGCTACACCTTC
TRBJ1-5	once	TRBD1	TRBV10-3	CAMGQGDSNQPQHF	TGTGCCATGGGACAGGGTGATAGCAATCAGCCCCAGCATTTT
TRBJ2-5	-	TRBD2	TRBV4-1	CASSWAGTSGRVAETQYF	TGCGCCAGCAGCTGGGCAGGGACTAGCGGGAGGGTGGCGGAGACCCAGTACTTC
TRBJ2-1	few	TRBD2	TRBV5-6	CASSLGVGLESNEQFF	TGTGCCAGCAGCTTGGGGGTGGGACTAGAGAGCAATGAGCAGTTCTTC
TRBJ1-6	-	-	TRBV7-3	CASSLTGRNSPLHF	TGTGCCAGCAGCTTAACGGGGAGGAATTCACCCCTCCACTTT
TRBJ2-5	-	TRBD2	TRBV7-2	CASSLEAGAQETQYF	TGTGCCAGCAGCTTAGAGGCGGGAGCCCAAGAGACCCAGTACTTC
TRBJ2-7	-	TRBD2	TRBV29-1	CSVMLAGGVYEQYF	TGCAGCGTTATGCTAGCGGGAGGCGTCTACGAGCAGTACTTC
TRBJ2-7	few	-	TRBV11-1	CASSHTGLTYEQYF	TGTGCCAGCAGCCATACAGGGTTAACCTACGAGCAGTACTTC
TRBJ1-1	-	-	TRBV7-8	CASSLEEGGANTEAFF	TGTGCCAGCAGCTTAGAGGAAGGAGGGGCGAACACTGAAGCTTTCTTT
TRBJ2-3	-	TRBD2	TRBV4-3	CASSRELAGPDEDTQYF	TGCGCCAGCAGCCGAGAACTAGCGGGTCCCGACGAAGATACGCAGTATTTT
TRBJ2-1	few	TRBD2	TRBV7-8	CASSPELAESYNEQFF	TGTGCCAGCAGCCCCGAACTAGCGGAAAGTTACAATGAGCAGTTCTTC
TRBJ2-5	-	-	TRBV9	CASSVESGGTPIETQYF	TGTGCCAGCAGCGTAGAGAGTGGAGGGACTCCGATTGAGACCCAGTACTTC
TRBJ2-5	-	TRBD2	TRBV9	CASSVGTSGQETQYF	TGTGCCAGCAGCGTAGGAACTAGCGGCCAAGAGACCCAGTACTTC